This TCR beta chain comes out of a study of CD8 T cells in Susac syndrome. Roughly 0.45 to 1 ug RNA was reverse transcribed with random hexamers. It was immunoSEQ multiplex PCR that amplified TCR beta CDR3 across 54 Vbeta and 13 Jbeta. TCRdb reanalysed the immunoSEQ multiplex PCR reads using MiXCR and keeps one entry per CDR3 protein. The repertoire includes about 110,000 distinct CDR3 sequences, about 95% of them detected once, and 0.096% sits in the top ten. TCR beta sequences were obtained from blood CD8+ and CD4+ T cells. Healthy donors acted as controls, with matching for age and sex. TEMRA cells underwent FACS enrichment and CD8+ and CD4+ T cells underwent negative isolation. Germline V lookup: CDR1 SNHLY, CDR2 FYNNEI. Trimming took 4 bases from V and 13 from J; bases not matched to a gene: 2. CDR3 length: 11 amino acids.

This TCR was recovered from a human donor in good health. The sample consisted of CD4+ T cells from PBMCs. V is TRBV2 and J is TRBJ2-1; 9 positions match TRBD2. This CDR3 is CASSATSGQFF. DNA of the CDR3: TGTGCCAGCAGTGCGACTAGCGGACAGTTCTTC.